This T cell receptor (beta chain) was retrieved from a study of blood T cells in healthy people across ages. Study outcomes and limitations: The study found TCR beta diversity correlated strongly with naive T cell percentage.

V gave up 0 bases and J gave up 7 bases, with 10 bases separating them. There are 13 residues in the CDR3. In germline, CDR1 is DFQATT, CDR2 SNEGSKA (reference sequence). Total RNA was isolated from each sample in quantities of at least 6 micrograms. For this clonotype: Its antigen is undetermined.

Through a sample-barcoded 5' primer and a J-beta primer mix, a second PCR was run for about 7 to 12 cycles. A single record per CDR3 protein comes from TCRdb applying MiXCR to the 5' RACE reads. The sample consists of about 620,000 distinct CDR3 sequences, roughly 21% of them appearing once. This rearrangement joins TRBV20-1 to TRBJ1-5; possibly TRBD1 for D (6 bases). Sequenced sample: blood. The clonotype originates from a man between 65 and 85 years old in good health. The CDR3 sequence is CSAREGGGQPQHF. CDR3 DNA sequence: TGCAGTGCTAGAGAAGGGGGTGGGCAGCCCCAGCATTTT.